This TCR beta chain was recorded in a study of blood T cells in healthy people across ages. Sample-barcoded 5' priming and a J-beta primer mix drove a second PCR of roughly 6 to 12 cycles. TCRdb re-called the 5' RACE reads with MiXCR, one entry per CDR3 protein. The table lists about 1.5 million distinct CDR3 sequences, 42% of them singletons. This CDR3 has 15 residues. The V end lost 4 bases, the J end lost 1 base, and 14 bases lay between the germline ends. CDR1 is SGHRS, CDR2 YFSETQ, per germline. The V and J genes are TRBV5-1 and TRBJ1-1; no definite D call. The sequence came from a woman younger than 35 in good health. What was sequenced was blood. The DNA for the CDR3 is TGCGCCAGCAGCCCGCAGCCTCAGGAGAACACTGAAGCTTTCTTT. Translated: CASSPQPQENTEAFF.